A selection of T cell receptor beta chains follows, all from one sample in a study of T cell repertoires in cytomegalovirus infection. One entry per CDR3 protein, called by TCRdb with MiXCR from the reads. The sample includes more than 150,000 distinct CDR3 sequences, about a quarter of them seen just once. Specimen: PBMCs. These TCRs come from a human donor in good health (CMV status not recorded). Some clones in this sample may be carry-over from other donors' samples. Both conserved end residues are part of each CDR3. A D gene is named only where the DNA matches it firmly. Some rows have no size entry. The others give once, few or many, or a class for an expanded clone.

TGTGCCAGCAGGCAGGGACCAGACAACTATGGCTACACCTTC CASRQGPDNYGYTF . TRBV12-3/TRBV12-4 few TRBJ1-2
TGTGCCAGCAGTTTGACCGAGGGCGGGGAGCTGTTTTTT CASSLTEGGELFF . TRBV12-3/TRBV12-4 . TRBJ2-2
TGTGCCAGCAGCTCGACTAGCCGGGTCACCGGGGAGCTGTTTTTT CASSSTSRVTGELFF TRBD2 TRBV7-2 . TRBJ2-2
TGTGCCAGCAGCTTAGATTCGGGGGGCTATGGCTACACCTTC CASSLDSGGYGYTF . TRBV7-9 . TRBJ1-2
TGTGCCAGCAGTCCCCCCCTCGGGGATGAGCAGTTCTTC CASSPPLGDEQFF . TRBV12-3/TRBV12-4 . TRBJ2-1
TGTGCCAGCAGTTTGTTAGTGACCGTAACTGGCACAGATACGCAGTATTTT CASSLLVTVTGTDTQYF . TRBV6-2/TRBV6-3 few TRBJ2-3
TGTGCCAGCAGTTTAGGTCAGGGGGGCAACACCTTC CASSLGQGGNTF TRBD1 TRBV28 few TRBJ1-2
TGTGCCAGCAGAGTCGGGACAGGCTCGACCTACGAGCAGTACTTC CASRVGTGSTYEQYF TRBD1 TRBV7-8 . TRBJ2-7
TGTGCCAGCAGCTTAGTTACAGGGGCCGGGGAGCTGTTTTTT CASSLVTGAGELFF TRBD1 TRBV11-2 . TRBJ2-2
TGTGCCAGCAGCGTAGGAGCGGGGGGGAGCAATGAGCAGTTCTTC CASSVGAGGSNEQFF TRBD2 TRBV9 few TRBJ2-1
TGTGCCAGCAGGGAGGGGCTAGCGGGAGTATACGAGCAGTACTTC CASREGLAGVYEQYF TRBD2 TRBV28 . TRBJ2-7
TGTGCCAGCAGCTTACTTACAAGGGGGACCTCTGGAAACACCATATATTTT CASSLLTRGTSGNTIYF . TRBV7-8 many TRBJ1-3
TGTGCCAGTAGTGCTAGGCAGGATAGCAATCAGCCCCAGCATTTT CASSARQDSNQPQHF . TRBV19 . TRBJ1-5
TGCAGTGCTAGAGATCCAGGGACAGGGGTAAGGCCACCCCTCCACTTT CSARDPGTGVRPPLHF TRBD1 TRBV20-1 . TRBJ1-6
TGTGCCAGCAGCTTAAACGGGGGGTCTACCCGGGAGCTGTTTTTT CASSLNGGSTRELFF TRBD2 TRBV7-3 few TRBJ2-2
TGTGCCAGCAGTCCCCTCTTCCCGGGCACTGAAGCTTTCTTT CASSPLFPGTEAFF . TRBV6-6 . TRBJ1-1
TGTGCCAGCAGCTTGGGGTGGACGGGTCAAGAGACCCAGTACTTC CASSLGWTGQETQYF . TRBV5-4 many TRBJ2-5
TGTGCCACCAGCGCGGGACAGACCTACGAGCAGTACTTC CATSAGQTYEQYF . TRBV15 few TRBJ2-7
TGTGCCAGCAGTTCGGGACTCCTCTACAATGAGCAGTTCTTC CASSSGLLYNEQFF . TRBV27 few TRBJ2-1
TGTGCCAGCAGCTTTGCACAGCTTGAAGCTTTCTTT CASSFAQLEAFF . TRBV7-2 . TRBJ1-1
TGTGCCAGCAGCTTACATTCAGGGACTAGCGGAAACACCGGGGAGCTGTTTTTT CASSLHSGTSGNTGELFF TRBD2 TRBV11-2 . TRBJ2-2
TGTGCCAGCAGCTTAGCGACCGGGGAGCTGTTTTTT CASSLATGELFF . TRBV7-9 many TRBJ2-2
TGCGCCAGCAGCGTCCCCGGAGTTCCGTCTGGGACAAGTTATACGCAGTATTTT CASSVPGVPSGTSYTQYF . TRBV5-1 few TRBJ2-3
TGTGCCAGCAGCTTAGATCCCAATTCAGGGGGCCCTTCCTACAATGAGCAGTTCTTC CASSLDPNSGGPSYNEQFF TRBD1 TRBV11-3 many TRBJ2-1
TGCAGTGCTAGAGATCCTCTTGCCACTCAAGAGACCCAGTACTTC CSARDPLATQETQYF . TRBV20-1 many TRBJ2-5
TGTGCCAGCAGCCCCGGGACAGGGTTCTACGAGCAGTACTTC CASSPGTGFYEQYF TRBD1 TRBV12-3/TRBV12-4 few TRBJ2-7
TGTGCCAGCAGTTTTTTGTCACAGGGGACAGGCGGCTACACCTTC CASSFLSQGTGGYTF TRBD1 TRBV28 . TRBJ1-2
TGTGCCAGCAGCTTAGCCCAGGGACAGCGGATTCAGTACTTC CASSLAQGQRIQYF TRBD1 TRBV11-1 . TRBJ2-4